This entry concerns a single T cell receptor beta chain. Per germline, CDR1 SNHLY and CDR2 FYNNEI. The CDR3 has 18 amino acids. V was pared by 6 bases and J by 0 bases, with 11 bases of the junction left unmatched. These data belong to a study of blood T cell repertoires in COVID-19. Study details: Spain, Italy and the United States supplied samples that represented acute and convalescent COVID-19.

Study processing details: Reference gene primer amplification in the assay estimated nucleated cell counts. Some clones are missing from TCRdb's copy, which holds only in-frame ones; the method was immunoSEQ multiplex PCR. V, J and clone size are taken as reported in that table, and D and trimming were inferred from the DNA itself. The table shows 30,000 to 35,000 clones, with 85% occurring only once. The rearrangement links TRBV2 to TRBJ1-5; TRBD1 aligns across 10 bases. The source material was peripheral blood. This receptor was taken from a man at least 80 years old with active COVID-19. The DNA for the CDR3 is TGTGCCAGCAGGGGGGGGACAGGGGTTTGGGATAGCAATCAGCCCCAGCATTTT. This encodes CASRGGTGVWDSNQPQHF.